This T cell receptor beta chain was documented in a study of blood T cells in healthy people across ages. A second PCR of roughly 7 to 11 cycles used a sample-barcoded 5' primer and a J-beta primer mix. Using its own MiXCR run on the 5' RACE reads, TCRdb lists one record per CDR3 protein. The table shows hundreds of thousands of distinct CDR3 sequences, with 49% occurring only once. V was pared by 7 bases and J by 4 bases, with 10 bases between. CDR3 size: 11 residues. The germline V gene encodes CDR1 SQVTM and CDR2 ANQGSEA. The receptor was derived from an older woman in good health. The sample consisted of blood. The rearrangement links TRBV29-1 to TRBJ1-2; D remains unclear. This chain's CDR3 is CSAGEIYGYTF. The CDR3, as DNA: TGCAGCGCTGGGGAAATCTATGGCTACACCTTC.